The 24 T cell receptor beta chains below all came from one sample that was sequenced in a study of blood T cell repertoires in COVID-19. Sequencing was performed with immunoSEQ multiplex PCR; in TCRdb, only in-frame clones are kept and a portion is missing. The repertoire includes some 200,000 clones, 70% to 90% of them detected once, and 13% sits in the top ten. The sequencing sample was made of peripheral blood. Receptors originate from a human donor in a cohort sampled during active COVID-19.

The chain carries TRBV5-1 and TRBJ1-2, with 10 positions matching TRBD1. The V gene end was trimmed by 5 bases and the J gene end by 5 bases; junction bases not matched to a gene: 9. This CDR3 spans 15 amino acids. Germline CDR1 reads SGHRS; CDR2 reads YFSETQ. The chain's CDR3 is CASREGQGGAYGYTF. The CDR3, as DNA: TGCGCCAGCAGGGAAGGACAGGGGGGGGCTTATGGCTACACCTTC.

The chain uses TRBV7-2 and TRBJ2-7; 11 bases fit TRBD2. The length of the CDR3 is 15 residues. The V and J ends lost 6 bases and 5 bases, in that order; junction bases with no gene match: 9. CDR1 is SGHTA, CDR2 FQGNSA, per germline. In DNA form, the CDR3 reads TGTGCCAGCAGAATCACTAGCGGGAGTCGCGACGAGCAGTACTTC. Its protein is CASRITSGSRDEQYF.

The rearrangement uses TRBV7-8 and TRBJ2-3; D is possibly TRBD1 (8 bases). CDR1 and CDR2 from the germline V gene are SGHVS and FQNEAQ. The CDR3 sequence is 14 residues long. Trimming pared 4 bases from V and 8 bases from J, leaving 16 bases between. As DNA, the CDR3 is TGTGCCAGCAGCTCCACAGGGGGGGGGATTACGCAGTATTTT. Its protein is CASSSTGGGITQYF.

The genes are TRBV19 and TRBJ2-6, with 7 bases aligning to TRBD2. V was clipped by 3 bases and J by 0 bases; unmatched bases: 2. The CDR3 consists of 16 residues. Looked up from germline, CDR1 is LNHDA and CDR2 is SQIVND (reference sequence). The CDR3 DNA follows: TGTGCCAGTAGTATCTGGGGGGGCTCTGGGGCCAACGTCCTGACTTTC. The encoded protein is CASSIWGGSGANVLTF.

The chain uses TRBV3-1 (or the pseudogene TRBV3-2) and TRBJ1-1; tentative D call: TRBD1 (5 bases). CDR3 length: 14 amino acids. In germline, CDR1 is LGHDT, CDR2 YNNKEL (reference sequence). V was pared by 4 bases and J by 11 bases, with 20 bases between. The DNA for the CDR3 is TGTGCCAGCAGCCCCATACTCGGCGGCGGGGGGGCTTTCTTT. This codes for CASSPILGGGGAFF.

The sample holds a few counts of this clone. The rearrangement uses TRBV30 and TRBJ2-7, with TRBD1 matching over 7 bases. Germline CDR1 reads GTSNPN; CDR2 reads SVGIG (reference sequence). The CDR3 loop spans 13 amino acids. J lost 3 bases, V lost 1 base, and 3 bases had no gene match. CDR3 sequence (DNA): TGTGCCTGGAGTGGGGACAGATTCTACGAGCAGTACTTC. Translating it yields CAWSGDRFYEQYF.

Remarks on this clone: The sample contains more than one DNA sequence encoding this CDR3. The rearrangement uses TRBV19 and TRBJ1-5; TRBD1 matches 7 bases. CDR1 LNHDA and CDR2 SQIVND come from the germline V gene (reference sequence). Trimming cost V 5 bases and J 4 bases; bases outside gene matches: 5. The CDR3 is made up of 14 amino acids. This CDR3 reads CASSPQQGNQPQHF. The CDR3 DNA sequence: TGTGCCAGTAGTCCCCAACAGGGGAATCAGCCCCAGCATTTT.

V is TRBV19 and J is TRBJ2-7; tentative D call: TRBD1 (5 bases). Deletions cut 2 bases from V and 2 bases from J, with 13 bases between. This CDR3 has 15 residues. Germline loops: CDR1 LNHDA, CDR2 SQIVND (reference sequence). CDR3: CASSITPSTAYEQYF. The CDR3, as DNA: TGTGCCAGTAGTATAACCCCGTCGACAGCCTACGAGCAGTACTTC.

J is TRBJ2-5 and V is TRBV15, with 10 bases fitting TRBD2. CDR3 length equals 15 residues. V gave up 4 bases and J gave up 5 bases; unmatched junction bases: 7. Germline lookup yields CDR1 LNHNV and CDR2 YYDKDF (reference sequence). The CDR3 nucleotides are TGTGCCACCAGCATTCCCAGCGGGGGGGGCGAGACCCAGTACTTC. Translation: CATSIPSGGGETQYF.

In DNA, the CDR3 is TGTGCCAGCAGTTCCCGGGACAGGGGTAATGAGCAGTTCTTC. This codes for CASSSRDRGNEQFF. The gene calls are TRBV6-2 or TRBV6-3 and TRBJ2-1, with 10 positions matching TRBD1. Germline CDR1 reads MNHEY; CDR2 reads SVGEGT. V dropped 4 bases and J dropped 7; count of bases not matched to a gene: 4. This CDR3 region has 14 residues.

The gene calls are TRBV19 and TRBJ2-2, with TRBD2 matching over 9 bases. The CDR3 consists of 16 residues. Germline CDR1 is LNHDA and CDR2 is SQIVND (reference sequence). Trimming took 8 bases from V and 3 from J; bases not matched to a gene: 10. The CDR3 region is CASFLPSGGYTGELFF. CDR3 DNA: TGTGCCAGTTTCCTCCCCAGCGGGGGGTACACCGGGGAGCTGTTTTTT.

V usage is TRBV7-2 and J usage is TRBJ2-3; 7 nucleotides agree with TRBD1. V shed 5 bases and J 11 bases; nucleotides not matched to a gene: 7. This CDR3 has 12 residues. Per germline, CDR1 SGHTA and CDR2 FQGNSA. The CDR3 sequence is CASSQRQGVQYF. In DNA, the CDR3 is TGTGCCAGCAGCCAACGACAGGGTGTGCAGTATTTT. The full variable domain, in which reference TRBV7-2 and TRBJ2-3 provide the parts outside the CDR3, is GAGVSQSPSNKVTEKGKDVELRCDPISGHTALYWYRQSLGQGLEFLIYFQGNSAPDKSGLPSDRFSAERTGGSVSTLTIQRTQQEDSAVYLCASSQRQGVQYFGPGTRLTVL.

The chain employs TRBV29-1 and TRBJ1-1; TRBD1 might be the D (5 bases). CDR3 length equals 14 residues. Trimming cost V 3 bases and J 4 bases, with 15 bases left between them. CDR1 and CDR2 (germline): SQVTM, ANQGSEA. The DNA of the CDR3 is TGCAGCGTTGATGGAGGGGAAGGGTTCACTGAAGCTTTCTTT. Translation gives CSVDGGEGFTEAFF.

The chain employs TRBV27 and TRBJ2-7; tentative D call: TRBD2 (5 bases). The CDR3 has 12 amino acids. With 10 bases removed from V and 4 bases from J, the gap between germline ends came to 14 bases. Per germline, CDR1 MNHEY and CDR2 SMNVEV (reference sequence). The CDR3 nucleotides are TGTGCCACTAACCAGACTAAGTACGAGCAGTACTTC. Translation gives CATNQTKYEQYF.

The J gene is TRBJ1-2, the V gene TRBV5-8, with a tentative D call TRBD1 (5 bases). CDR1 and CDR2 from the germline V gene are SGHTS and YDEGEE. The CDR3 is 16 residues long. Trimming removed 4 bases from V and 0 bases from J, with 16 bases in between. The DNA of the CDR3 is TGTGCCAGCAGCCCTCCCATTGGGGGGGCTAACTATGGCTACACCTTC. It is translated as CASSPPIGGANYGYTF.

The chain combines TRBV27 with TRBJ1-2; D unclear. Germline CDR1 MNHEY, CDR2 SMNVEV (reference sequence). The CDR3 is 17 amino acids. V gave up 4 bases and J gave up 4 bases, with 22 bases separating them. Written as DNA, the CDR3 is TGTGCCAGCAGTTCCCTCGGGGAGACCCGCCTGAGCTATGGCTACACCTTC. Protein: CASSSLGETRLSYGYTF.

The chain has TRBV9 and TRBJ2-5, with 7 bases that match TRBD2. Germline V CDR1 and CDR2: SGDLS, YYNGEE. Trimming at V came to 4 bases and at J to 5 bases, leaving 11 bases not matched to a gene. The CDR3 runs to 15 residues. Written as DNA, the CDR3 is TGTGCCAGCAGCACGCGGGGGTTACCCGGGGAGACCCAGTACTTC. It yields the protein CASSTRGLPGETQYF.

CDR3 DNA sequence: TGTGCCAGCAGTTTTGCAGTACCTGAAGCTTTCTTT. Its protein is CASSFAVPEAFF. The rearrangement links TRBV12-3 or TRBV12-4 to TRBJ1-1; D is unresolved. V lost 3 bases to trimming and J lost 6 bases, with 8 bases between them. This CDR3 is 12 amino acids long.

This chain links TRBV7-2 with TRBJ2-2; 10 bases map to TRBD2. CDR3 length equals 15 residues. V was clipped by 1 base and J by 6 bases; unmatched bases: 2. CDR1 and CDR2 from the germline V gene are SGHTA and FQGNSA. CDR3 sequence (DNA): TGTGCCAGCAGCTTAGGAAGCGGGAGGGCCGGGGAGCTGTTTTTT. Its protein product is CASSLGSGRAGELFF.

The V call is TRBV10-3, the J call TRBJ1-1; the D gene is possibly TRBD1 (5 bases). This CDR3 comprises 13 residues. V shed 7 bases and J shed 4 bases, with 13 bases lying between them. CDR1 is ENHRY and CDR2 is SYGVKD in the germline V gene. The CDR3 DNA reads TGTGCCATCACGGGGGATCGAGGCACTGAAGCTTTCTTT. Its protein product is CAITGDRGTEAFF.

The CDR3: CASTLTGTGGMNTEAFF. CDR3 bases: TGTGCCAGTACCCTAACCGGGACAGGGGGGATGAACACTGAAGCTTTCTTT. The gene calls are TRBV18 and TRBJ1-1; TRBD1 aligns across 11 bases. CDR1 is KGHSH, CDR2 LQKENI, per germline. V trimming: 9 bases; J trimming: 0 bases; junction bases outside the gene matches: 12. The CDR3 is 17 residues long.

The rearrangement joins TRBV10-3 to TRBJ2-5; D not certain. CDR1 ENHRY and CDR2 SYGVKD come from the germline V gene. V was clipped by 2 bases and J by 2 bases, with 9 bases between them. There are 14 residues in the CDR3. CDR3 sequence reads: CAISERGLQETQYF. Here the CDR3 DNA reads TGTGCCATCAGTGAGCGAGGATTACAAGAGACCCAGTACTTC.

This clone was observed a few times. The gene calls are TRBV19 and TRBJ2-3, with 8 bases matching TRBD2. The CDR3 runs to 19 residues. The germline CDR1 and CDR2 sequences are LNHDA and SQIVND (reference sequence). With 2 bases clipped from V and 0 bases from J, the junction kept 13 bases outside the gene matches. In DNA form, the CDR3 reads TGTGCCAGTAGTATATTGGCGGCCGGGAGGGAGTTTAGCACAGATACGCAGTATTTT. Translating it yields CASSILAAGREFSTDTQYF.

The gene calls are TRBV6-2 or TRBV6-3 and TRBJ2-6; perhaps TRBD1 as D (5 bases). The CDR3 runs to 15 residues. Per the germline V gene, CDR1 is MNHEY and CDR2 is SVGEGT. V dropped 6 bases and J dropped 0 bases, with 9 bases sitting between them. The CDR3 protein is CASSHRLSGANVLTF. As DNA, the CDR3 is TGTGCCAGCAGCCACAGGCTCTCTGGGGCCAACGTCCTGACTTTC.